In its sample, the clone carrying this T cell receptor beta chain was seen a few times. V dropped 3 bases and J dropped 4; count of bases not matched to a gene: 4. The CDR3 contains 15 residues. From germline, CDR1 is SGHRS and CDR2 YFSETQ. These data come from a study of identical twins. Each CDR3 protein gets one entry after TCRdb re-called the 5' RACE reads with MiXCR. The repertoire has some 730,000 distinct CDR3 sequences, around a sixth of them found once; the top ten carry around 13%. These same records also appear under a second study, on T cells expressing NK-cell markers. This second study notes: In several donors, dominant NKG2C+ clonotypes were roughly 1.0-7.0% of CD8+ T cells.

The chain couples TRBV5-1 to TRBJ2-7; TRBD2 matches at 13 bases. This TCR derives from a young woman in good health. The specimen sequenced was PBMCs. The DNA for the CDR3 is TGCGCCAGCAGCTCGGGACTAGCGGGACAGTACGAGCAGTACTTC. Its translation is CASSSGLAGQYEQYF.